This TCR beta chain was captured by sequencing in a study of blood T cell repertoires in COVID-19. Background on the study: Italy, Spain and the United States were the sources of the convalescent and acute COVID-19 samples. The cDNA or gDNA used as material had been derived from T cells, B-cell-depleted T cells, or PBMCs.

Per the original data handling: Estimation of nucleated cell counts relied on the amplification of reference gene primers. Assay: immunoSEQ multiplex PCR; the TCRdb copy retains only in-frame clones and omits some. V, J and clone size reflect that table, while D and trimming were determined from the DNA. This sample has some 140,000 clones, with around 85% found just once. V was cut by 4 bases and J by 16 bases, with 17 bases left in between. Germline CDR1 and CDR2: MNHEY and SVGEGT. The CDR3 is 12 amino acids. Seattle's cohort entered during active infection and was followed longitudinally. The TCR sequence derives from a man aged 55 to 69 with COVID-19, enrolled during active disease. The genes are TRBV6-2 or TRBV6-3 and TRBJ1-5; possible D gene TRBD1, 5 bases. The specimen sequenced was peripheral blood. CDR3 residues: CASSFTSGAAHF. The CDR3 bases are TGTGCCAGCAGTTTCACGAGTGGGGCTGCTCATTTT.